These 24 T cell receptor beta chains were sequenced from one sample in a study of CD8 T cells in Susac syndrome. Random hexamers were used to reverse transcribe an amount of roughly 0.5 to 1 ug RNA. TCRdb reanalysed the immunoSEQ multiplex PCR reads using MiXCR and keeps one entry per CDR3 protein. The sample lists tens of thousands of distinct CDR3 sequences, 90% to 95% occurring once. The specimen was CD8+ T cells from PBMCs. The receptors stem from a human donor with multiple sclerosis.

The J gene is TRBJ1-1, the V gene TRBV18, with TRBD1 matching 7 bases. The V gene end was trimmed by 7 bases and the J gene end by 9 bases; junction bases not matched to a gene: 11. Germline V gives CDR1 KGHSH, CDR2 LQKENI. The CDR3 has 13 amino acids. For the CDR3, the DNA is TGTGCCAGCTTACTAGGGACAGCCGGGCAAGCTTTCTTT. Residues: CASLLGTAGQAFF.

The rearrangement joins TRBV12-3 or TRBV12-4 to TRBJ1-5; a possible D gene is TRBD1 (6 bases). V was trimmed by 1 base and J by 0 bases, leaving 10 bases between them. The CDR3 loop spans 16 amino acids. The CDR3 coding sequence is TGTGCCAGCAGTTTAGGCGGACAGTATAGCAATCAGCCCCAGCATTTT. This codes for CASSLGGQYSNQPQHF.

The CDR3 loop reads CASSISGPPYNEQFF. In DNA, the CDR3 is TGTGCCAGTAGTATAAGCGGGCCTCCCTACAATGAGCAGTTCTTC. The chain couples TRBV19 to TRBJ2-1; D might be TRBD2 (6 bases). The CDR3 sequence is 15 residues long. CDR1 and CDR2 from the germline V gene are LNHDA and SQIVND (reference sequence). Trimming removed 2 bases at V and 2 bases at J, with 10 bases between. The full variable domain, completed using reference TRBV19 and TRBJ2-1, is DGGITQSPKYLFRKEGQNVTLSCEQNLNHDAMYWYRQDPGQGLRLIYYSQIVNDFQKGDIAEGYSVSREKKESFPLTVTSAQKNPTAFYLCASSISGPPYNEQFFGPGTRLTVL.

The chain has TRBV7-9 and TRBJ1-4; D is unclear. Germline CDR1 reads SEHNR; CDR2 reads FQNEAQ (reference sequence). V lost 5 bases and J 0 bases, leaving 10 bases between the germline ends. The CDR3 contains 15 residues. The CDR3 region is CASSPTGSTNEKLFF. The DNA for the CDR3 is TGTGCCAGCAGCCCTACGGGGTCAACTAATGAAAAACTGTTTTTT.

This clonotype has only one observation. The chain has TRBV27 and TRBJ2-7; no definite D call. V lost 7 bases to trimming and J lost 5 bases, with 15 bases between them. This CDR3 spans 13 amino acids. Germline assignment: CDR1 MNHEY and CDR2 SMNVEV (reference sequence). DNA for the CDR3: TGTGCCAGCACCCCCGGCGGTACGGACGAGCAGTACTTC. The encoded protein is CASTPGGTDEQYF.

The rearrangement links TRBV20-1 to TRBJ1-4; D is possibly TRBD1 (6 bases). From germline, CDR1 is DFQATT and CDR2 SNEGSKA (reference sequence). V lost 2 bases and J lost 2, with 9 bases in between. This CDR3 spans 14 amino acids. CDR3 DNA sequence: TGCAGTGCTAGATCCGGGGGCACTAATGAAAAACTGTTTTTT. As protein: CSARSGGTNEKLFF.

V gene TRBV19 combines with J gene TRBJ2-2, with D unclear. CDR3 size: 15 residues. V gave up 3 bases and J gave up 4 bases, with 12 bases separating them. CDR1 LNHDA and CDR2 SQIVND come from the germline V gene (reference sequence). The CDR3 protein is CASSIFGVATGELFF. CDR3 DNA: TGTGCCAGTAGTATTTTTGGGGTGGCCACCGGGGAGCTGTTTTTT.

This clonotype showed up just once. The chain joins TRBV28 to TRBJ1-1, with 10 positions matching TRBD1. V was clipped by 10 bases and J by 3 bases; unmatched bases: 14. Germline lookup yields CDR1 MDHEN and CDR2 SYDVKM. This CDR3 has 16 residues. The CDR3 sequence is CATLKAPGTGDTEAFF. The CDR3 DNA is TGTGCCACCCTAAAAGCGCCCGGGACAGGGGACACTGAAGCTTTCTTT.

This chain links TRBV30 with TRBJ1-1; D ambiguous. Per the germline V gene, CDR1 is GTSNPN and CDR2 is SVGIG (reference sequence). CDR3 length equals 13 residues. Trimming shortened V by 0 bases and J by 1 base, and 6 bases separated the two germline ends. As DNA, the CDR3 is TGTGCCTGGAGTGTACTCGGGAACACTGAAGCTTTCTTT. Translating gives CAWSVLGNTEAFF.

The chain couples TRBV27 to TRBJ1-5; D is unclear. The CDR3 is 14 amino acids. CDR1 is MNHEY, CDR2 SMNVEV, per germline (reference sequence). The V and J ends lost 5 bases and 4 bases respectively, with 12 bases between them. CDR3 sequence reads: CASSPLLGNQPQHF. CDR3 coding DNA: TGTGCCAGCAGTCCCCTACTGGGAAATCAGCCCCAGCATTTT.

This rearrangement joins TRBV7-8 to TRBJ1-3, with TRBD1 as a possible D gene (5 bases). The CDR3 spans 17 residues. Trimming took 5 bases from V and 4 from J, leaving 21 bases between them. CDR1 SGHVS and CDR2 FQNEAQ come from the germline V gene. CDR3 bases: TGTGCCAGCAGCAGCTTAGACGGCGGGGGGTCAGGAAACACCATATATTTT. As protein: CASSSLDGGGSGNTIYF.

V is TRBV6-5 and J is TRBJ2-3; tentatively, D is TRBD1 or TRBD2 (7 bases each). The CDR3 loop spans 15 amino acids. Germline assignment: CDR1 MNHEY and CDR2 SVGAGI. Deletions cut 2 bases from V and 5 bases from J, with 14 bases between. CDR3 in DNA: TGTGCCAGCAGTTACCCAGACAGGGAGGGAGATACGCAGTATTTT. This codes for CASSYPDREGDTQYF.

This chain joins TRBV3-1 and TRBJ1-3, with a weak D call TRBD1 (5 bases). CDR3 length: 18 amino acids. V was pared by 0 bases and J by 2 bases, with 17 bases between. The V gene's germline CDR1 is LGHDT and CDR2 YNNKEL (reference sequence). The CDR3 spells CASSQDVLGPPPGNTIYF. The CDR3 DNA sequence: TGTGCCAGCAGCCAAGACGTTTTGGGACCTCCCCCTGGAAACACCATATATTTT. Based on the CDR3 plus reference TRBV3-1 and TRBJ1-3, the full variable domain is DTAVSQTPKYLVTQMGNDKSIKCEQNLGHDTMYWYKQDSKKFLKIMFSYNNKELIINETVPNRFSPKSPDKAHLNLHINSLELGDSAVYFCASSQDVLGPPPGNTIYFGEGSWLTVV.

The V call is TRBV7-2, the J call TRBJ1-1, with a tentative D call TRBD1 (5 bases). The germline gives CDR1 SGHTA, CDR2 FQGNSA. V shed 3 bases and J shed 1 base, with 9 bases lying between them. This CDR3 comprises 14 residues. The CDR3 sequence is CASSLDTWNTEAFF. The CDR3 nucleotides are TGTGCCAGCAGCTTGGACACATGGAACACTGAAGCTTTCTTT.

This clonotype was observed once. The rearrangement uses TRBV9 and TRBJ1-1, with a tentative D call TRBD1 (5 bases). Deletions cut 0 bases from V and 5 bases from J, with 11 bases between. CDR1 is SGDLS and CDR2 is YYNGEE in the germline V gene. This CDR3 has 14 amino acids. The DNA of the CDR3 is TGTGCCAGCAGCGTAGGTGGAGGGGTGACTGAAGCTTTCTTT. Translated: CASSVGGGVTEAFF.

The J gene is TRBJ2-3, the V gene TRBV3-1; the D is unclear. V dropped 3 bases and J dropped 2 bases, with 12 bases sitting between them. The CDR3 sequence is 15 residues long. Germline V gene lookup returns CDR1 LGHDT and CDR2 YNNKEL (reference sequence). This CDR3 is CASSHNQESTDTQYF. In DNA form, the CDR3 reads TGTGCCAGCAGCCACAACCAGGAATCCACAGATACGCAGTATTTT.

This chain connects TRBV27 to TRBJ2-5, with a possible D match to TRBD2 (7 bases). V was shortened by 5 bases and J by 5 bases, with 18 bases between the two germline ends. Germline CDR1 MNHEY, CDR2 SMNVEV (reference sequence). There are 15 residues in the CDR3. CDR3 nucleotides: TGTGCCAGCAGTCTCAACCGGGGGGCCGGGGAGACCCAGTACTTC. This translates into CASSLNRGAGETQYF.

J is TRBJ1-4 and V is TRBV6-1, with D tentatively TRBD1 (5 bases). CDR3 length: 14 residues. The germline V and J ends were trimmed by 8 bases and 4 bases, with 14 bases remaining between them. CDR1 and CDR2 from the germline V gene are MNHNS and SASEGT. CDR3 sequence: CASGEGRGNEKLFF. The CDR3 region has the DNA TGTGCCAGCGGCGAGGGACGGGGTAATGAAAAACTGTTTTTT.

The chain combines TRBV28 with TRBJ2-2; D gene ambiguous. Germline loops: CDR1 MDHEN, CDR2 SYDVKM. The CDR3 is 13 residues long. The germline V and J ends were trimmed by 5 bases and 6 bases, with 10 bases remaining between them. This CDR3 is CASSPNFPGELFF. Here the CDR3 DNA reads TGTGCCAGCAGTCCGAATTTCCCCGGGGAGCTGTTTTTT.

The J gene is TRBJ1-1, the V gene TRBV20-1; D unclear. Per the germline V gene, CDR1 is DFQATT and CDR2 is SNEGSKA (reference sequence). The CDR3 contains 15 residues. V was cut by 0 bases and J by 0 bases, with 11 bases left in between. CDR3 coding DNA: TGCAGTGCTAGAGAACGAAAGGCCATGAACACTGAAGCTTTCTTT. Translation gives CSARERKAMNTEAFF.

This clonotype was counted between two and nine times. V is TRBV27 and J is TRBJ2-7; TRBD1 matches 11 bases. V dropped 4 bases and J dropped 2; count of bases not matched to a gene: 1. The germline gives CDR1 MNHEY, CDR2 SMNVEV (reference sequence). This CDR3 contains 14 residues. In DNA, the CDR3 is TGTGCCAGCAGTTCGGGACAGGGGGCCTACGAGCAGTACTTC. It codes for CASSSGQGAYEQYF.

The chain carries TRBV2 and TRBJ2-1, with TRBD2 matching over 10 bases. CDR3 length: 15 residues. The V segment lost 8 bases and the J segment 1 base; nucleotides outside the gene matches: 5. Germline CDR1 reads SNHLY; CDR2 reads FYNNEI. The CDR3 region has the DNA TGTGCCAGCTGTACGGGACTAGCGTCCTACAATGAGCAGTTCTTC. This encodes CASCTGLASYNEQFF.

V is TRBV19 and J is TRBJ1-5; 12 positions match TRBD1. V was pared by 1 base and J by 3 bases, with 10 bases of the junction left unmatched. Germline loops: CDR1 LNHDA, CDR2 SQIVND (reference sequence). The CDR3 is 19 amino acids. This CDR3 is CASSIAGDRGLYLNQPQHF. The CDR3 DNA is TGTGCCAGTAGTATAGCGGGGGACAGGGGGCTGTACCTCAATCAGCCCCAGCATTTT.

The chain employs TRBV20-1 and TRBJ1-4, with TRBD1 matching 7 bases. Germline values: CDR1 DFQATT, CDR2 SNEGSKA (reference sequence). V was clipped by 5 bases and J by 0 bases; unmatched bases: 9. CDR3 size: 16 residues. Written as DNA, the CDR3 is TGCAGTGCTCGGATACAGGGGCCTCCAACTAATGAAAAACTGTTTTTT. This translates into CSARIQGPPTNEKLFF.